The entry below gives a single T cell receptor beta chain sequence along with its context. The target antigen is unknown. The library was prepared for alpha chains; this beta chain is a stray read, so its frequency means little. These data come from a study of spatial heterogeneity in lung cancer. The wider study: Beta-chain sequences consistently outnumbered alpha-chain sequences in detection. Whole-study findings and limits: Ubiquitous expanded tumor TCRs showed up in blood more at resection than follow-up.

This CDR3 spans 11 amino acids. Trimming removed 6 bases at V and 4 bases at J, with 4 bases between. Per germline, CDR1 SNHLY and CDR2 FYNNEI. On each TCR cDNA molecule, a unique molecular identifier was present. In TCRdb, the 5' RACE reads were re-called with MiXCR into one record per CDR3 protein. The table records 990 or so distinct CDR3 sequences, 70% of them present only once. This sample's time point: sample taken at primary tumor resection. Whole RNA came from tumor, nontumor lung or frozen PBMC and was sequenced without being sorted. Samples were donated by 72 untreated early-stage non-small cell lung cancer patients.

The source material was PBMCs, sampled at surgery. The rearrangement joins TRBV2 to TRBJ2-1; D not resolved. The source of this sequence is a male donor with early-stage non-small cell lung cancer. DNA for the CDR3: TGTGCCAGCAGGGATTACAATGAGCAGTTCTTC. This sequence encodes CASRDYNEQFF.